The rows below give T cell receptor beta chains drawn from one sample of a study of regulatory T cells in long-lasting Graves disease. One entry per CDR3 protein, called by TCRdb with MiXCR from the multiplex PCR reads. This table holds around 430,000 distinct CDR3 sequences, under 25% found once. Sample: peripheral blood mononuclear cells (PBMCs), taken when the disease was refractory, from a patient treated with antithyroid drugs. The receptors stem from a female donor with Graves disease. The CDR3 runs from the conserved cysteine through the conserved F or W. The D gene is left open where the match is weak. Rows may omit the clone size; those that give it use once, few, many or a size class.

d_call clone_size j_call v_call cdr3_nt cdr3_aa
- - TRBJ2-3 TRBV11-3 TGTGCCAGCAGCACCACCGGGAGTACGCAGTATTTT CASSTTGSTQYF
- - TRBJ2-3 TRBV7-3 TGTGCCAGCAGCTTAGGGACGGGAATCGGCTCAGATACGCAGTATTTT CASSLGTGIGSDTQYF
- - TRBJ1-1 TRBV13 TGTGCCAGCCTGGTTTCAGGGTCTTACACTGAAGCTTTCTTT CASLVSGSYTEAFF
- many TRBJ2-5 TRBV28 TGTGCCAGCAGTTTACTTAGGTTTGGAGAGACCCAGTACTTC CASSLLRFGETQYF
- few TRBJ1-5 TRBV4-1 TGCGCCAGCAGCCAAGAGGGGGGGCCCCAGCATTTT CASSQEGGPQHF
- - TRBJ2-7 TRBV20-1 TGCAGTGCCCCGCCCCAGGGAACTCTACGAGAGCAGTACTTC CSAPPQGTLREQYF
- many TRBJ1-5 TRBV27 TGTGCCAGCAGTTTATCGAGGGGGGGCAATCAGCCCCAGCATTTT CASSLSRGGNQPQHF
TRBD1 - TRBJ1-6 TRBV18 TGTGCCAGCTCACCTTCGGACAGGCACTATAATTCACCCCTCCACTTT CASSPSDRHYNSPLHF
- - TRBJ1-1 TRBV14 TGTGCCAGCACGAGTTATCGGGAGAACACTGAAGCTTTCTTT CASTSYRENTEAFF
- many TRBJ1-1 TRBV29-1 TGCAGCGTTGTAGGCGGGTTATCGGCTTTCTTT CSVVGGLSAFF
- - TRBJ2-2 TRBV7-3 TGTGCCAGCAGCTTAAGGGTGGCGGGCACCGGGGAGCTGTTTTTT CASSLRVAGTGELFF
TRBD2 few TRBJ2-1 TRBV7-2 TGTGCCAGCAGCTTATTTGGGACTAGCGGGAGCTATGAGCAGTTCTTC CASSLFGTSGSYEQFF
- few TRBJ1-1 TRBV5-5 TGTGCCAGCAGCTTCGGGACTGAAGAAGCTTTCTTT CASSFGTEEAFF
TRBD1 - TRBJ1-5 TRBV27 TGTGCCAGCGGGAGACAGGGCGTGAGAGGCAATCAGCCCCAGCATTTT CASGRQGVRGNQPQHF
TRBD2 many TRBJ2-7 TRBV20-1 TGCAGTGCTAGAGGCGGGGGTCTTTCGTACGAGCAGTACTTC CSARGGGLSYEQYF
- many TRBJ1-5 TRBV12-3/TRBV12-4 TGTGCCAGCAGTTTAGAACGACAGCCCCAGCATTTT CASSLERQPQHF
- many TRBJ2-7 TRBV28 TGTGCCAGCACCCCGAGGGCACCCTACGAGCAGTACTTC CASTPRAPYEQYF
- - TRBJ2-3 TRBV28 TGTGCCAGCACCTACAGGGCGTTGGTAACAGATACGCAGTATTTT CASTYRALVTDTQYF
- few TRBJ1-1 TRBV29-1 TGCAGCGTTGAACCGGGAACCACTGAAGCTTTCTTT CSVEPGTTEAFF
TRBD1 - TRBJ2-5 TRBV11-3 TGTGCCAGCAGCACAACAGGGGACGAGACCCAGTACTTC CASSTTGDETQYF
TRBD1 - TRBJ2-2 TRBV30 TGTGCCTGGAGTGGACAGGGAACGAACACCGGGGAGCTGTTTTTT CAWSGQGTNTGELFF
- - TRBJ2-6 TRBV27 TGTGCCAGCAGTTTATTTCCGGGTGGGGTCTCAGGAGGGGCCAACGTCCTGACTTTC CASSLFPGGVSGGANVLTF
- few TRBJ2-7 TRBV27 TGTGCCAGCAGTTTATTCGGACACTCCGAGCAGTACTTC CASSLFGHSEQYF
TRBD1 - TRBJ2-2 TRBV6-1 TGTGCCAGCAGGCAACCGGGACAGGGGGCATCCGGGGAGCTGTTTTTT CASRQPGQGASGELFF
TRBD1 many TRBJ1-2 TRBV6-1 TGTGCCAGCACCCGAAACCCGGGACAGGGTTTCTATGGCTACACCTTC CASTRNPGQGFYGYTF
- many TRBJ1-5 TRBV29-1 TGCAGCGTTCTTGGGCAGCCTAATCAGCCCCAGCATTTT CSVLGQPNQPQHF
- few TRBJ2-1 TRBV3-1 TGTGCCAGCAGCCAAGACGGGCGGCGAGCTAACTTC CASSQDGRRANF
TRBD1 - TRBJ1-5 TRBV5-1 TGCGCCAGCAGCCGGACAGGGGAAGTGGGTCAGCCCCAGCATTTT CASSRTGEVGQPQHF
TRBD2 - TRBJ2-7 TRBV15 TGTGCCACCAGCAGAGACGGCGGGAGCTCCTACGAGCAGTACTTC CATSRDGGSSYEQYF
- - TRBJ1-5 TRBV5-1 TGCGCCAGCAGCTTGGGTGGGGGGCTCGGTCAGCCCCAGCATTTT CASSLGGGLGQPQHF
TRBD2 - TRBJ2-2 TRBV6-1 TGTGCCAGCAGTCGGTTGAAATTAGCGGGAGACACCACCGGGGAGCTGTTTTTT CASSRLKLAGDTTGELFF
- few TRBJ2-7 TRBV7-9 TGTGCCAGCAGCTCCCCCGTCGGGTCCTCCAGCTCCTACGAGCAGTACTTC CASSSPVGSSSSYEQYF
- - TRBJ2-7 TRBV7-2 TGTGCCAGCAGCTCAGACACGAACAACTACGAGCAGTACTTC CASSSDTNNYEQYF
- many TRBJ2-5 TRBV6-1 TGTGCCAGCAGTAACCCACTGGAAGAGACCCAGTACTTC CASSNPLEETQYF
- - TRBJ1-5 TRBV5-4 TGTGCCAGCAGCTTGACACCCCATCAGCCCCAGCATTTT CASSLTPHQPQHF
TRBD2 many TRBJ2-4 TRBV11-2 TGTGCCAGCAGCTCCGGGGCGTTAGCGGGTTTCCAGTACTTC CASSSGALAGFQYF
- many TRBJ1-2 TRBV6-5 TGTGCCAGCAGTTATTCTGCTTACAGCGGCTACACCTTC CASSYSAYSGYTF
- - TRBJ2-2 TRBV20-1 TGCAGTGCCCCTGACACTAACACCGGGGAGCTGTTTTTT CSAPDTNTGELFF
- many TRBJ1-1 TRBV2 TGTGCCAGCAGTGAACCCGGGACGGAAGTTTTCTTT CASSEPGTEVFF
- - TRBJ1-4 TRBV28 TGTGCCAGCGGTGGGGGGCTTTGGACTAATGAAAAACTGTTTTTT CASGGGLWTNEKLFF
- - TRBJ1-2 TRBV3-1 TGTGCCAGCAGCCCTCACAGGGACTATGGCTACACCTTC CASSPHRDYGYTF
- - TRBJ1-2 TRBV2 TGTGCCAGCTCACCACAGACGATACCTACAGCTAACTATGGCTACACCTTC CASSPQTIPTANYGYTF
TRBD1 - TRBJ2-1 TRBV7-2 TGTGCCAGCAGCTTCCAGGGACAGGGCAATGAGCAGTTCTTC CASSFQGQGNEQFF
- - TRBJ2-1 TRBV2 TGTGCCAGCAGCAACCCCGGCCAAGCTAGGGATGAGCAGTTCTTC CASSNPGQARDEQFF
- - TRBJ1-1 TRBV5-1 TGCGCCAGCAGTAGGGCGGGGAGAGACACTGAAGCTTTCTTT CASSRAGRDTEAFF
- - TRBJ2-7 TRBV29-1 TGCAGCGTTCTCGGGGTAACCTACGAGCAGTACTTC CSVLGVTYEQYF
TRBD1 - TRBJ2-3 TRBV6-1 TGTGCCAGTAGCTCCGGGACAGGGGTTCGGGGCACAGATACGCAGTATTTT CASSSGTGVRGTDTQYF
- - TRBJ2-3 TRBV6-5 TGTGCCAGCAGTTCCCCCCCCCACACAGATACGCAGTATTTT CASSSPPHTDTQYF
- many TRBJ2-5 TRBV7-9 TGTGCCAGCAGCAGATCTTCGACAGAAGAGACCCAGTACTTC CASSRSSTEETQYF
- many TRBJ2-7 TRBV7-2 TGTGCCAGCAGCCTGACTAGTCTCCTGGGCGAGCAGTACTTC CASSLTSLLGEQYF
TRBD1 - TRBJ1-1 TRBV7-2 TGTGCCAGCAGCGCGACAGGGGCCTTTAACACTGAAGCTTTCTTT CASSATGAFNTEAFF